The 24 T cell receptor beta chains below come from one sample, sequenced in a study of cytomegalovirus exposure and HLA in healthy donors. Use of 60 Vbeta and 13 Jbeta primers characterized the PCR. Sequencing was performed with immunoSEQ multiplex PCR; in TCRdb, only in-frame clones are kept and a portion is missing. The sample lists about 140,000 clones, 77% occurring once. The sequenced sample consisted of PBMCs. These receptors all come from a male donor in good health and CMV-seronegative.

V usage is TRBV19 and J usage is TRBJ2-5; 15 nucleotides line up with TRBD2. This CDR3 has 19 amino acids. J was trimmed by 9 bases and V by 4 bases; bases with no gene match: 18. CDR1 LNHDA and CDR2 SQIVND come from the germline V gene (reference sequence). In DNA, the CDR3 is TGTGCCAGTAGTAACTGGGGACTAGCGGGGGGCATACAGCGGGAGGCCCAGTACTTC. As protein: CASSNWGLAGGIQREAQYF.

This clone has only a few counts. The CDR3 reads CASSQDSTEAFF. DNA for the CDR3: TGCGCCAGCAGCCAAGATAGCACTGAAGCTTTCTTT. V and J are TRBV4-3 and TRBJ1-1; D uncertain. Germline V lookup: CDR1 LGHNA, CDR2 YSLEER. CDR3 length: 12 amino acids. V was trimmed by 0 bases and J by 4 bases, leaving 3 bases between them.

This clone has only a few counts. The J gene is TRBJ1-1, the V gene TRBV6-1, with D maybe TRBD1 (5 bases). This CDR3 is built from 12 residues. Germline lookup yields CDR1 MNHNS and CDR2 SASEGT. V dropped 7 bases and J dropped 5 bases, with 11 bases sitting between them. The DNA for the CDR3 is TGTGCCAGCACCGGATCAGGGACTGAAGCTTTCTTT. This translates into CASTGSGTEAFF.

This chain uses TRBV5-4 with TRBJ2-2; D ambiguous. The V end lost 7 bases, the J end lost 7 bases, and 29 bases lay between the germline ends. In germline, CDR1 is SGHNT, CDR2 YYREEE (reference sequence). This CDR3 spans 18 amino acids. CDR3 nucleotide sequence: TGTGCCAGCTCCAGTAAGAAAAGCGCACCTCACGGTATCGGGGAGCTGTTTTTT. Translation gives CASSSKKSAPHGIGELFF.

The chain couples TRBV4-1 to TRBJ1-2; tentative D call: TRBD1 (5 bases). The CDR3 spans 15 residues. Germline CDR1 MGHRA, CDR2 YSYEKL. The V gene lost 2 bases and the J gene lost 0 bases, with 10 bases spanning the gap. The CDR3 region is CASSQTGITNYGYTF. The CDR3 DNA reads TGCGCCAGCAGCCAAACAGGTATCACTAACTATGGCTACACCTTC.

This sequence joins TRBV9 and TRBJ2-5; 7 bases fit TRBD1. Germline V gives CDR1 SGDLS, CDR2 YYNGEE. The J segment lost 6 bases and the V segment lost 2 bases, leaving 10 bases of the junction unmatched. This CDR3 is built from 15 residues. The CDR3 DNA reads TGTGCCAGCAGCGTCGATACAGGGGAAGGAAAGACCCAGTACTTC. It is translated as CASSVDTGEGKTQYF.

V usage is TRBV19 and J usage is TRBJ2-2; TRBD1 matches at 9 bases. The CDR3 is made up of 17 amino acids. J lost 6 bases, V lost 4 bases, and 12 bases had no gene match. Looked up from germline, CDR1 is LNHDA and CDR2 is SQIVND (reference sequence). The DNA for the CDR3 is TGTGCCAGTAGTAAACACGGGACAGGGAGGGGGCCCGGGGAGCTGTTTTTT. It specifies CASSKHGTGRGPGELFF.

This chain links TRBV5-6 with TRBJ2-1, with 9 bases identical to TRBD2. After removal of 0 bases from V and 10 bases from J, the junction contained 8 bases not matched to a gene. Germline CDR1 and CDR2: SGHDT and YYEEEE. This CDR3 is built from 15 residues. The CDR3 sequence: CASSLGRGGSLEQFF. CDR3 nucleotides: TGTGCCAGCAGCTTGGGGCGGGGGGGCAGTTTAGAGCAGTTCTTC.

This chain links TRBV6-5 with TRBJ1-2; 8 bases line up with TRBD1. This CDR3 is 16 amino acids long. Per germline, CDR1 MNHEY and CDR2 SVGAGI. V was clipped by 0 bases and J by 1 base; unmatched bases: 4. As DNA, the CDR3 is TGTGCCAGCAGTTACTCGATGGGACAGGATAACTATGGCTACACCTTC. It encodes CASSYSMGQDNYGYTF.

This CDR3 reads CASSLQGCEQYF. As DNA, the CDR3 is TGTGCCAGCAGCTTACAGGGTTGCGAGCAGTACTTC. The chain combines TRBV7-4 with TRBJ2-7, with a weak D call TRBD1 (5 bases). The germline V gene has CDR1 SGHVT and CDR2 SQSDAQ. V was clipped by 2 bases and J by 6 bases, with 8 bases between them. There are 12 residues in the CDR3. Supplemented by reference TRBV7-4 and TRBJ2-7, the full variable domain reads GAGVSQSPRYKVAKRGRDVALRCDSISGHVTLYWYRQTLGQGSEVLTYSQSDAQRDKSGRPSGRFSAERPERSVSTLKIQRTEQGDSAVYLCASSLQGCEQYFGPGTRLTVT.

The table lists this clone with a count of one. This rearrangement joins TRBV4-1 to TRBJ1-2, with 7 bases matching TRBD1. Germline CDR1 and CDR2: MGHRA and YSYEKL. V lost 1 base and J lost 4; bases outside the gene matches: 3. The length of the CDR3 is 14 residues. CDR3 loop: CASSQGQGGYGYTF. DNA of the CDR3: TGCGCCAGCAGCCAAGGGCAGGGGGGCTATGGCTACACCTTC.

CDR3 sequence reads: CASSLLGTFTDTQYF. CDR3 nucleotide sequence: TGTGCCAGCAGCTTACTAGGGACTTTCACAGATACGCAGTATTTT. The rearrangement links TRBV7-2 to TRBJ2-3, with D possibly being TRBD2 (6 bases). This CDR3 has 15 amino acids. V was cut by 2 bases and J by 2 bases, with 11 bases left in between. CDR1 and CDR2 from the germline V gene are SGHTA and FQGNSA.

V is TRBV11-2 and J is TRBJ2-5; D might be TRBD1 (5 bases). The assigned J gene may be wrong: the sequence end matches TRBJ2-7 better. The CDR3 sequence is 14 residues long. Germline V gene lookup returns CDR1 SGHAT and CDR2 FQNNGV. CDR3 in amino acids: CASSLARTPYEQYF. CDR3 DNA sequence: TGTGCCAGCAGCTTAGCGCGGACACCCTACGAGCAGTACTTC.

The chain couples TRBV5-4 to TRBJ2-7; 10 bases align to TRBD1. This CDR3 has 15 amino acids. Trimming at V came to 3 bases and at J to 0 bases, leaving 3 bases not matched to a gene. Germline V gene sequence: CDR1 SGHNT, CDR2 YYREEE (reference sequence). The CDR3 region has the DNA TGTGCCAGCAGCTCAAGACAGGGGGCCTCCTACGAGCAGTACTTC. The encoded protein is CASSSRQGASYEQYF. The whole variable domain, remainder taken from reference TRBV5-4 and TRBJ2-7, is ETGVTQSPTHLIKTRGQQVTLRCSSQSGHNTVSWYQQALGQGPQFIFQYYREEENGRGNFPPRFSGLQFPNYSSELNVNALELDDSALYLCASSSRQGASYEQYFGPGTRLTVT.

V usage is TRBV11-2 and J usage is TRBJ2-1; D is uncertain. Germline V gene lookup returns CDR1 SGHAT and CDR2 FQNNGV. Trimming stripped 4 bases from V and 6 bases from J, with 10 bases between. CDR3 size: 13 residues. The CDR3 region is CASSSQPGNEQFF. The CDR3 DNA reads as TGTGCCAGCAGCTCTCAGCCGGGCAATGAGCAGTTCTTC.

This chain connects TRBV9 to TRBJ1-2, with 9 bases fitting TRBD1. Germline V gene lookup returns CDR1 SGDLS and CDR2 YYNGEE. The CDR3 has 15 amino acids. Losses at the gene ends were 3 bases for V and 7 bases for J; bases not matched to a gene: 10. The CDR3 loop reads CASSEKPGTGFGYTF. Here the CDR3 DNA reads TGTGCCAGCAGCGAAAAGCCCGGGACAGGGTTTGGCTACACCTTC.

This clone came up once. The chain uses TRBV7-2 and TRBJ2-2, with no clear D. The CDR3 runs to 14 residues. Germline assignment: CDR1 SGHTA and CDR2 FQGNSA. With 1 base removed from V and 4 bases from J, the gap between germline ends came to 7 bases. The CDR3 DNA reads as TGTGCCAGCAGCTTAGGCACTTCCACCGGGGAGCTGTTTTTT. Protein sequence: CASSLGTSTGELFF.

The V gene is TRBV2, the J gene TRBJ2-7; D gene unclear. This CDR3 comprises 11 residues. Trimming left V 4 bases short and J 11 bases short, with 12 bases between. The V gene's germline CDR1 is SNHLY and CDR2 FYNNEI. The CDR3 sequence: CASSGRPIKYF. CDR3 DNA: TGTGCCAGCAGTGGGAGACCTATCAAGTACTTC.

This rearrangement joins TRBV4-3 to TRBJ1-2; 9 nucleotides line up with TRBD1. Germline CDR1 and CDR2: LGHNA and YSLEER. The CDR3 totals 13 residues. Trimming took 2 bases from V and 8 from J; bases not matched to a gene: 3. CDR3: CASSQTGGGGYTF. DNA of the CDR3: TGCGCCAGCAGCCAAACAGGGGGCGGCGGCTACACCTTC.

The chain carries TRBV5-6 and TRBJ1-2; a weak D match, TRBD1 (6 bases). Germline V gene data show CDR1 as SGHDT and CDR2 as YYEEEE. V was pared by 4 bases and J by 6 bases, with 16 bases between. CDR3 length: 14 amino acids. CDR3 sequence reads: CASSRGAQGDGYTF. CDR3 bases: TGTGCCAGCAGCCGTGGTGCACAGGGAGATGGCTACACCTTC. The entire variable domain, with the rest obtained from reference TRBV5-6 and TRBJ1-2, is as follows: DAGVTQSPTHLIKTRGQQVTLRCSPKSGHDTVSWYQQALGQGPQFIFQYYEEEERQRGNFPDRFSGHQFPNYSSELNVNALLLGDSALYLCASSRGAQGDGYTFGSGTRLTVV.

CDR3 bases: TGTGCCAGCGAATTCTTGGCGGGGAGCTCCTACGAGCAGTACTTC. Its translation: CASEFLAGSSYEQYF. The chain couples TRBV2 to TRBJ2-7; a weak D match, TRBD2 (6 bases). The length of the CDR3 is 15 residues. V was trimmed by 8 bases and J by 0 bases, leaving 17 bases between them. Germline V CDR1 and CDR2: SNHLY, FYNNEI.

A few counts support this clone. One end of the junction fails to match germline, which may point to a read error. The V call is TRBV7-7, the J call TRBJ2-7; TRBD1 aligns across 7 bases. Per germline, CDR1 SSHAT and CDR2 FNYEAQ (reference sequence). The CDR3 is 14 residues long. The CDR3 sequence is CASSLHDRAYEQYF. The CDR3 coding sequence is TGTGCTAGCAGCCTTCATGACAGGGCCTACGAGCAGTACTTC.

This rearrangement joins TRBV12-5 to TRBJ2-2; D perhaps matches TRBD1 (6 bases). The CDR3 is made up of 17 amino acids. The germline V and J ends were trimmed by 3 bases and 6 bases, with 20 bases remaining between them. Per germline, CDR1 LGHNT and CDR2 FRNRAP. The CDR3 coding sequence is TGTGCTAGTGGTTTTTCCCTAGAACAGGGTAGTCCCGGGGAGCTGTTTTTT. This encodes CASGFSLEQGSPGELFF.

For this clone: One end of the junction is discordant with germline, which a read error may explain. This chain's CDR3 is CAWSVRFTSPGANGLTF. The CDR3 DNA sequence: TGTGCCTGGAGTGTACGGTTCACCAGCCCTGGGGCCAACGGCCTGACTTTC. The chain has TRBV30 and TRBJ2-6, with TRBD1 as a possible D gene (5 bases). The germline V gene encodes CDR1 GTSNPN and CDR2 SVGIG (reference sequence). The CDR3 has 17 residues.